Shown below are 29 T cell receptor beta chains from a single sample sequenced in a study of human T cells and chemical hapten exposure. TCRdb ran MiXCR on the RACE reads and lists one entry per CDR3 protein. The sample includes about 360,000 distinct CDR3 sequences, around 6.9% of them seen just once. As for time point: patch test 1, 2 weeks after DPC sensitization. Specified treatment: therapeutic diphenylcyclopropenone sensitization with weekly scalp DPC. This material consisted of whole blood, taken in connection with sensitization to the hapten diphenylcyclopropenone (DPC). The receptors here all came from a woman younger than 35 with alopecia areata. Some clones in this sample may be carry-over from other donors' samples.

This clonotype has a count of ten or more. The chain links TRBV21-1 to TRBJ1-5; TRBD1, the table's D call, lacks a check against the DNA. TRBV21-1 is a documented pseudogene. This CDR3 has 13 residues. CDR3 bases: TGTGCCAGCAGCAATGCCGGGAACCAGCCCCAGCATTTT. Translating it yields CASSNAGNQPQHF.

The chain employs TRBV28 and TRBJ2-1, with 7 bases that match TRBD2. V dropped 4 bases and J dropped 0; count of bases not matched to a gene: 9. CDR3 size: 17 residues. Germline loops: CDR1 MDHEN, CDR2 SYDVKM. CDR3 loop: CASSYPAGTYSYNEQFF. CDR3 DNA sequence: TGTGCCAGCAGTTACCCAGCGGGAACCTACTCCTACAATGAGCAGTTCTTC.

This clonotype was picked up many times. The V and J genes are TRBV6-5 and TRBJ1-6, with 9 bases fitting TRBD1. The CDR3 runs to 16 residues. The germline gives CDR1 MNHEY, CDR2 SVGAGI. V lost 4 bases, J lost 0 bases, and 1 base stayed unmatched. The CDR3 bases are TGTGCCAGCAGTTCGACAGGGGGCTCCTATAATTCACCCCTCCACTTT. Translation: CASSSTGGSYNSPLHF.

This clonotype was found a few times. V and J are TRBV7-2 and TRBJ2-7; the D is unclear. The ends were cut back, 6 bases at V and 2 bases at J, with 14 bases in the middle. Germline CDR1 SGHTA, CDR2 FQGNSA. The CDR3 sequence is 14 residues long. The CDR3 DNA sequence: TGTGCCAGCAGTTCCCTTAACGGAGCCTACGAGCAGTACTTC. Translation gives CASSSLNGAYEQYF.

This clonotype came up a few times. The chain links TRBV6-1 to TRBJ1-2, with 10 bases lining up with TRBD1. After removal of 6 bases from V and 3 bases from J, the junction contained 7 bases not matched to a gene. The CDR3 runs to 15 residues. The germline gives CDR1 MNHNS, CDR2 SASEGT. CDR3 amino acids: CASSAGQGYYYGYTF. The CDR3 nucleotides read TGTGCCAGCAGCGCGGGACAGGGGTACTACTATGGCTACACCTTC.

Many counts were recorded for this clonotype. The rearrangement joins TRBV20-1 to TRBJ2-3; the D gene is possibly TRBD2 (6 bases). Germline CDR1 DFQATT, CDR2 SNEGSKA (reference sequence). V shed 0 bases and J shed 4 bases, with 20 bases lying between them. This CDR3 is 17 amino acids long. CDR3 region: CSAREGGRGPAADTQYF. DNA for the CDR3: TGCAGTGCTAGAGAGGGGGGACGAGGACCCGCGGCAGATACGCAGTATTTT.

This clonotype was seen more than once but under ten times. This sequence joins TRBV5-5 and TRBJ1-2; D unresolved. The CDR3 is 12 residues long. V dropped 3 bases and J dropped 6 bases, with 9 bases sitting between them. Germline V gene data show CDR1 as SGHKS and CDR2 as YYEKEE (reference sequence). CDR3 sequence: CASSSRTDGYTF. The DNA of the CDR3 is TGTGCCAGCAGCTCTCGAACGGATGGCTACACCTTC.

This clonotype has ten or more counts. The V and J genes are TRBV6-5 and TRBJ2-1, with D perhaps matching TRBD2 (5 bases). Trimming stripped 7 bases from V and 3 bases from J, with 16 bases between. Germline-derived CDR1 and CDR2 are MNHEY and SVGAGI. There are 15 residues in the CDR3. The CDR3 sequence: CASTHAGAFYNEQFF. The CDR3 DNA reads as TGTGCCAGCACCCACGCGGGTGCTTTCTACAATGAGCAGTTCTTC.

V is TRBV4-2 and J is TRBJ1-1, with a possible D match to TRBD1 (5 bases). There are 15 residues in the CDR3. V lost 0 bases to trimming and J lost 1 base, with 9 bases between them. In germline, CDR1 is LGHNA, CDR2 YNFKEQ. The CDR3 sequence is CASSQDRATNTEAFF. For the CDR3, the DNA is TGTGCCAGCAGCCAAGACAGGGCTACGAACACTGAAGCTTTCTTT.

This chain uses TRBV29-1 with TRBJ2-3; TRBD2 aligns across 8 bases. Germline V lookup: CDR1 SQVTM, CDR2 ANQGSEA. V lost 4 bases to trimming and J lost 2 bases; unmatched junction nucleotides: 5. This CDR3 has 14 amino acids. The CDR3 spells CSVATSGYTDTQYF. CDR3 in DNA: TGCAGCGTTGCCACTAGCGGATACACAGATACGCAGTATTTT.

This clonotype turned up a few times. The chain recombines TRBV5-6 with TRBJ2-7, with 9 bases identical to TRBD1. After removal of 4 bases from V and 6 bases from J, the junction contained 11 bases not matched to a gene. The germline V gene has CDR1 SGHDT and CDR2 YYEEEE. The CDR3 totals 15 residues. CDR3 sequence: CASSTQGAFRSEQYF. The CDR3 DNA reads as TGTGCCAGCAGCACACAGGGGGCTTTCAGGTCCGAGCAGTACTTC.

This clonotype was observed a handful of times. The rearrangement uses TRBV10-3 and TRBJ1-2; a weak D match, TRBD1 (6 bases). CDR1 and CDR2 from the germline V gene are ENHRY and SYGVKD. The CDR3 length is 13 residues. V lost 8 bases and J lost 1, with 11 bases in between. The CDR3 DNA reads as TGTGCCATCGGCGGGGGACATAACTATGGCTACACCTTC. Translated, it gives CAIGGGHNYGYTF.

This clonotype appeared many times. The chain recombines TRBV3-1 with TRBJ2-7, with no clear D. There are 14 residues in the CDR3. Germline CDR1 and CDR2: LGHDT and YNNKEL (reference sequence). V lost 0 bases and J lost 6, with 12 bases in between. CDR3 DNA sequence: TGTGCCAGCAGCCAAGAAAAGGGATTGGGCGAGCAGTACTTC. Translation: CASSQEKGLGEQYF.

Ten or more counts support this clonotype. This chain uses TRBV6-5 with TRBJ2-5, with D perhaps TRBD1 (7 bases). The V gene's germline CDR1 is MNHEY and CDR2 SVGAGI. The CDR3 extends over 16 amino acids. Trimming cost V 1 base and J 4 bases, with 16 bases left between them. The CDR3 here is CASSYWDSGGSETQYF. CDR3 bases: TGTGCCAGCAGTTACTGGGATTCAGGGGGGTCAGAGACCCAGTACTTC.

V usage is TRBV4-1 and J usage is TRBJ1-2, with D uncertain. This CDR3 region has 14 residues. The germline V and J ends were trimmed by 0 bases and 4 bases, with 9 bases remaining between them. CDR1 MGHRA and CDR2 YSYEKL come from the germline V gene. The CDR3 DNA reads TGCGCCAGCAGCCAAGACGACGGAAGCTATGGCTACACCTTC. Amino acids: CASSQDDGSYGYTF.

There are a few counts of this clonotype. The V gene is TRBV6-2 or TRBV6-3, the J gene TRBJ2-7; D possibly matches TRBD1 or TRBD2 (5 bases each). With 1 base removed from V and 6 bases from J, the gap between germline ends came to 19 bases. Germline V lookup: CDR1 MNHEY, CDR2 SVGEGT. The CDR3 has 16 amino acids. Written as DNA, the CDR3 is TGTGCCAGCAGTTACTGGTCCGGGACGGACTCACCCGAGCAGTACTTC. It encodes CASSYWSGTDSPEQYF.

This clonotype was recorded many times. The rearrangement joins TRBV28 to TRBJ1-5; D gene uncertain. Deletions cut 2 bases from V and 0 bases from J, with 11 bases between. This CDR3 spans 16 amino acids. The germline V gene has CDR1 MDHEN and CDR2 SYDVKM. CDR3 nucleotide sequence: TGTGCCAGCAGTTTACGGGCATCTTATAGCAATCAGCCCCAGCATTTT. This gives the protein CASSLRASYSNQPQHF.

V usage is TRBV10-2 and J usage is TRBJ1-2; 8 bases match TRBD1. This CDR3 comprises 14 residues. V was clipped by 5 bases and J by 3 bases; unmatched bases: 5. From germline, CDR1 is WSHSY and CDR2 SAAADI. CDR3 protein: CASSTTGAYYGYTF. The CDR3 nucleotides read TGCGCCAGCAGTACGACAGGGGCGTACTATGGCTACACCTTC.

This clonotype has just a few counts. The gene calls are TRBV20-1 and TRBJ1-2; no clear D. Trimming shortened V by 4 bases and J by 3 bases, and 9 bases separated the two germline ends. The germline V gene encodes CDR1 DFQATT and CDR2 SNEGSKA (reference sequence). The CDR3 has 12 residues. The CDR3 bases are TGCAGTGCTATTTCCGAGGACTATGGCTACACCTTC. This sequence encodes CSAISEDYGYTF.

The gene calls are TRBV12-3 or TRBV12-4 and TRBJ1-4; D not resolved. Trimming left V 1 base short and J 7 bases short, with 7 bases between. The CDR3 spans 13 residues. The chain's CDR3 is CASSLEDREKLFF. In nucleotides, the CDR3 is TGTGCCAGCAGTTTAGAGGACCGTGAAAAACTGTTTTTT.

This clonotype occurred a few times. This chain links TRBV2 with TRBJ2-1, with 11 nucleotides matching TRBD2. J gave up 0 bases and V 4 bases, and 11 bases lay outside the gene matches. The CDR3 has 19 amino acids. CDR1 SNHLY and CDR2 FYNNEI come from the germline V gene. The CDR3: CASSVLAGGPTSSYNEQFF. CDR3 in DNA: TGTGCCAGCAGTGTCCTAGCGGGGGGCCCGACTAGCTCCTACAATGAGCAGTTCTTC.

The table lists this clonotype with many counts. The chain links TRBV12-3 or TRBV12-4 to TRBJ2-1, with 12 bases that match TRBD2. The CDR3 spans 14 residues. With V trimmed by 4 bases and J by 9 bases, 4 bases remained unmatched. For the CDR3, the DNA is TGTGCCAGCAGTTCTAGCGGGGGGGCCTTTGAGCAGTTCTTC. Translating gives CASSSSGGAFEQFF.

This clonotype was observed a few times. The chain couples TRBV27 to TRBJ2-5; 7 bases are a match to TRBD1. The germline CDR1 and CDR2 sequences are MNHEY and SMNVEV (reference sequence). CDR3 length equals 14 residues. Trimming at V came to 4 bases and at J to 1 base, leaving 3 bases not matched to a gene. This CDR3 reads CASSWGQPQETQYF. DNA for the CDR3: TGTGCCAGCAGTTGGGGACAGCCCCAAGAGACCCAGTACTTC.

In this sample, this clonotype turned up many times. This sequence joins TRBV6-1 and TRBJ2-4; weak D call: TRBD1 (6 bases). This CDR3 has 18 amino acids. Trimming removed 3 bases at V and 0 bases at J, with 18 bases between. Germline CDR1 MNHNS, CDR2 SASEGT. CDR3 DNA sequence: TGTGCCAGCAGTGATTGGGCAGGGGTAGATGAAGCCAAAAACATTCAGTACTTC. The encoded protein is CASSDWAGVDEAKNIQYF.

The sample holds many counts of this clonotype. The rearrangement links TRBV3-1 to TRBJ2-6; D is ambiguous. Trimming pared 6 bases from V and 0 bases from J, leaving 12 bases between. The CDR3 has 16 amino acids. CDR1 is LGHDT, CDR2 YNNKEL, per germline (reference sequence). The chain's CDR3 is CASSPVYSSGANVLTF. CDR3 nucleotides: TGTGCCAGCAGTCCAGTCTACAGCTCTGGGGCCAACGTCCTGACTTTC.

This clonotype was seen a few times. This CDR3 reads CASKLEGGETEAFF. CDR3 nucleotides: TGTGCCAGCAAGCTTGAAGGGGGCGAGACTGAAGCTTTCTTT. V is TRBV2 and J is TRBJ1-1; TRBD1 agrees at 7 bases. CDR1 and CDR2 (germline): SNHLY, FYNNEI. After removal of 7 bases from V and 5 bases from J, the junction contained 10 bases not matched to a gene. The CDR3 has 14 residues.

The table lists this clonotype with a few counts. The chain carries TRBV6-5 and TRBJ1-1; tentative D call: TRBD1 (6 bases). The V gene's germline CDR1 is MNHEY and CDR2 SVGAGI. The V gene lost 5 bases and the J gene lost 8 bases, with 12 bases spanning the gap. This CDR3 contains 12 residues. Here the CDR3 DNA reads TGTGCCAGCAGTGGCGGGGGGCGCGAAGCTTTCTTT. This codes for CASSGGGREAFF.

The V call is TRBV7-3, the J call TRBJ2-2; D ambiguous. Germline V gives CDR1 SGHTA, CDR2 FQGTGA. Trimming removed 4 bases at V and 4 bases at J, with 19 bases between. This CDR3 spans 17 amino acids. The CDR3 DNA reads as TGTGCCAGCAGCTCCGGTCGGCAGAAAAGTACCACCGGGGAGCTGTTTTTT. It specifies CASSSGRQKSTTGELFF.

This clonotype turned up a few times. The rearrangement joins TRBV18 to TRBJ2-7; 7 bases fit TRBD1. The CDR3 sequence is 16 residues long. V shed 2 bases, J shed 0 bases, and the junction held 7 bases outside the gene matches. Germline-derived CDR1 and CDR2 are KGHSH and LQKENI. This CDR3 is CASSPTGTAYSYEQYF. The CDR3 nucleotides are TGTGCCAGCTCACCAACCGGGACAGCCTACTCCTACGAGCAGTACTTC. The full variable domain, in which reference TRBV18 and TRBJ2-7 provide the parts outside the CDR3, is NAGVMQNPRHLVRRRGQEARLRCSPMKGHSHVYWYRQLPEEGLKFMVYLQKENIIDESGMPKERFSAEFPKEGPSILRIQQVVRGDSAAYFCASSPTGTAYSYEQYFGPGTRLTVT.